This T cell receptor beta chain was documented in a study of cytomegalovirus exposure and HLA in healthy donors. Study results and limitations: A few chains tied to CMV proved CMV antigen-specific in vitro. The authors listed 150 to 200 TCR beta chains as cytomegalovirus-associated.

In the case of this clone: As yet, its antigen is unknown. In the same sample, other DNA sequences code for this CDR3.

CDR3 length equals 12 residues. The V and J ends lost 8 bases and 4 bases, in that order; junction bases with no gene match: 1. Germline V gives CDR1 MNHEY, CDR2 SMNVEV (reference sequence). TCRdb keeps only in-frame clones here, not all; method: immunoSEQ multiplex PCR. The top ten hold roughly 0.83% of the sample, which has about 360,000 clones, about nine tenths seen once. The donors belonged to the roughly 110-subject validation cohort, separate from the approximately 670-subject first cohort. The gene calls are TRBV27 and TRBJ1-3; 8 bases match TRBD1. The sequence was obtained from a woman between 18 and 30 years old in good health and CMV-seronegative. The sample taken for sequencing was PBMCs. The CDR3 loop reads CASQGAGNTIYF. CDR3 nucleotide sequence: TGTGCCAGCCAGGGGGCCGGAAACACCATATATTTT.